The sequence of this T cell receptor (beta chain) was determined in a study of blood T cells in healthy people across ages. At the level of the study: Capturing about one barcoded beta molecule per two T cells was achieved by template switching.

With each sample, at least 6 micrograms of total RNA were extracted. With regard to this clonotype: Antigen unknown.

Study-wide points: With unsorted PBMCs, a conclusive comparison of naive versus antigen-experienced cells was not possible.

From germline, CDR1 is SGHAT and CDR2 FQNNGV. The CDR3 contains 12 residues. J lost 9 bases, V lost 0 bases, and 1 base had no gene match. Alongside a J-beta primer mix, a sample-barcoded 5' primer served in a second PCR lasting roughly 6 to 12 cycles. Per-sample output comprised a minimum of 2.5 million paired-end reads containing CDR3. Each CDR3 protein is one row after TCRdb ran MiXCR on the 5' RACE reads. The data contain under 950,000 distinct CDR3 sequences, 22% of them singletons. The sample taken for sequencing was blood. The receptor comes from a man aged 65-85 years in good health. This chain links TRBV11-2 with TRBJ2-7; TRBD1 agrees at 8 bases. This chain's CDR3 is CASSLDRGRQYF. In DNA form, the CDR3 reads TGTGCCAGCAGCTTAGACAGGGGGCGGCAGTACTTC.